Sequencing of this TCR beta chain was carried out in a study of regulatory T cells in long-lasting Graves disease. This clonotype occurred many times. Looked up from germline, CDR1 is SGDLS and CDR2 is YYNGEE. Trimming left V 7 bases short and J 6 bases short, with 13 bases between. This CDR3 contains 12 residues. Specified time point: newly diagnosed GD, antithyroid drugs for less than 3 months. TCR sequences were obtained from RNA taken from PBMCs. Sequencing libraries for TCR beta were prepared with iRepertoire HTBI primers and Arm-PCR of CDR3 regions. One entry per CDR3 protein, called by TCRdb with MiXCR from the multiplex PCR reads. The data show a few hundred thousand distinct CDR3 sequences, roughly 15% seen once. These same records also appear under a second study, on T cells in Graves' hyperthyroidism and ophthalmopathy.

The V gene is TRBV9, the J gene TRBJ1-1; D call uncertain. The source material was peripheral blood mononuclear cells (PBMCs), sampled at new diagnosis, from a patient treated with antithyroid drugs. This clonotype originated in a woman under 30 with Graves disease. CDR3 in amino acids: CASSGVFPEAFF. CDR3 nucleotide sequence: TGTGCCAGCTCCGGGGTTTTTCCTGAAGCTTTCTTT.